This TCR beta chain stems from a study of cytomegalovirus exposure and HLA in healthy donors. Study context: The same platform was used for the 110 or so validation repertoires as for the roughly 660 first-cohort repertoires, as reported in a later analysis. Study outcomes and limitations: It was reportedly the case that the classifier diagnosed cytomegalovirus status with high specificity and sensitivity. Researchers reported that a few CMV-associated chains were confirmed in vitro as CMV antigen-specific. Later, an analysis found that TCR clusters from the first cohort tended to co-occur in the roughly 130 validation repertoires.

Repertoires were generated with immunoSEQ multiplex PCR, while TCRdb's copy carries only in-frame clones and drops some. This repertoire shows about 310,000 clones, approximately 91% found once; its top ten account for about 0.96%. The CDR3 consists of 14 residues. The V gene lost 5 bases and the J gene lost 2 bases, with 11 bases spanning the gap. Germline CDR1 and CDR2: SGHNT and YENEEA. For this clone: As yet, its antigen is unknown.

This TCR was recovered from a man aged 25-45 years in good health and CMV-seronegative. Material: PBMCs. The chain carries TRBV11-3 and TRBJ2-3, with D possibly being TRBD2 (6 bases). The DNA of the CDR3 is TGTGCCAGCAGCCCCAGGGACTTCACAGATACGCAGTATTTT. Amino acids: CASSPRDFTDTQYF.